This T cell receptor (beta chain) was documented in a study of blood T cell repertoires in COVID-19. Study context: Sites across the United States, Italy and Spain contributed samples from acute and convalescent COVID-19. PBMCs, B-cell-depleted T cells, or T cells provided the cDNA or gDNA that made up the material.

In the authors' workflow: Estimation of nucleated cell counts was performed using reference gene primer amplification. Some clones are missing from TCRdb's copy, which holds only in-frame ones; the method was immunoSEQ multiplex PCR. Clone size and V and J calls were adopted from that table, with D and trimming inferred from the DNA. The repertoire holds 220,000 or so clones, around nine tenths seen once, with around 6.5% in the top ten. V gave up 1 base and J gave up 10 bases, with 10 bases separating them. Germline CDR1 and CDR2: SGHDN and FVKESK. The CDR3 runs to 12 residues. The TCR was taken from a man aged 55 to 69 who had recovered from COVID-19. Sequenced: peripheral blood. The V gene is TRBV14, the J gene TRBJ1-1; TRBD1 is a possible D gene (6 bases). For the CDR3, the DNA is TGTGCCAGCAGCCAAGGAGGCAGGGGAGCTTTCTTT. Translating gives CASSQGGRGAFF.